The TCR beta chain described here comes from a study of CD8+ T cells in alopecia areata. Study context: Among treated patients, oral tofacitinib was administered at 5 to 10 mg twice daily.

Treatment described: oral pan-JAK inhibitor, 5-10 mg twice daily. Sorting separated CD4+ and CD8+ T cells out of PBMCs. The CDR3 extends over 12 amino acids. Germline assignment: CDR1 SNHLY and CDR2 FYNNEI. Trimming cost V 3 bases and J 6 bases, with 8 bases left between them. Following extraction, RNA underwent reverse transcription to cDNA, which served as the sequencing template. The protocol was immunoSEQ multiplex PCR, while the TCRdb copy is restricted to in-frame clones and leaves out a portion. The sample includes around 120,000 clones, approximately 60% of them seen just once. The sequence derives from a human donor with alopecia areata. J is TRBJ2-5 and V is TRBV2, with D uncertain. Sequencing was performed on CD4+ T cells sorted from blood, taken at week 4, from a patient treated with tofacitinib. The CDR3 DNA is TGTGCCAGCAGTGAGGCCCCGCAGACCCAGTACTTC. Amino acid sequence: CASSEAPQTQYF. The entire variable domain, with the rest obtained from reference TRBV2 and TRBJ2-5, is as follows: EPEVTQTPSHQVTQMGQEVILRCVPISNHLYFYWYRQILGQKVEFLVSFYNNEISEKSEIFDDQFSVERPDGSNFTLKIRSTKLEDSAMYFCASSEAPQTQYFGPGTRLLVL.